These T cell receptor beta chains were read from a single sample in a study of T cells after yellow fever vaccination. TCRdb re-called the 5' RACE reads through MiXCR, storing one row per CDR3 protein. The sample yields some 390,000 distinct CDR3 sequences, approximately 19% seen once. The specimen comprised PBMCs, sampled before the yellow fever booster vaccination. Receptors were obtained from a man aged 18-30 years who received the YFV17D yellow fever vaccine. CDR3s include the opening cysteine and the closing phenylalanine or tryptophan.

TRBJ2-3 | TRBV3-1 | CASSKTVNPDTQYF
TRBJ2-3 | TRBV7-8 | CATQGADTQYF
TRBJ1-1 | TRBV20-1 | CSARGLMNTEAFF
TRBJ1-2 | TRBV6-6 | CASSSGWGYGYTF
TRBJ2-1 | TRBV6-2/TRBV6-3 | CASSQRQGPNNEQFF
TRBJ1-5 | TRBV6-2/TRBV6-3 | CASSSGQGTLPQHF
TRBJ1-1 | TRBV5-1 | CASSLSHLNTEAFF
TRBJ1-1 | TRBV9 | CAREKDAYDLEAFF
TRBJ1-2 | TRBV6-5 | CASRAQGWHGYTF
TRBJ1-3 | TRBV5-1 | CASSLEGLDTIYF
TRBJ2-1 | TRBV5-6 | CASSLGRVGVNEQFF
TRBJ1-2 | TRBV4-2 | CASSQDALYGYTF
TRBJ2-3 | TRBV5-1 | CASSPAQVSDTQYF
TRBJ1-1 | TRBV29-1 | CSVGQDLNTEAFF
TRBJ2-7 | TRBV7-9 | CASSRPGTAPDEQYF
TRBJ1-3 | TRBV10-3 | CAISRSGQGDTIYF
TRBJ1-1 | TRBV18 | CASSFQGGVNTEAFF
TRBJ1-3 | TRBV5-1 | CASRRDRTGNTIYF
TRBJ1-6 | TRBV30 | CAWSGTGSSYNSPLHF
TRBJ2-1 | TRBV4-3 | CASSQALGIYEQFF
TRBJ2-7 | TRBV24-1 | CATSVGATHEQYF
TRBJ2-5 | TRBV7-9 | CASSPRGKGRGETQYF
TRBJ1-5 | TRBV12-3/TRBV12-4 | CASGKTGDQPQHF
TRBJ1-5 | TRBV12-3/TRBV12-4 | CASTTGTRNYSNQPQHF
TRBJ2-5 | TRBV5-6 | CASSFGGAGAYQETQYF
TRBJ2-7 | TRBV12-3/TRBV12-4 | CASSLGGPEQYF
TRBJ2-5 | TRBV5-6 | CASRDLAGPIQETQYF
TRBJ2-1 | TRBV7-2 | CASENTSGYNEQFF
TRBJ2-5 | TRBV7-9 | CASEGSMKTQYF
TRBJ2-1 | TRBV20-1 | CSASRDRGNEQFF
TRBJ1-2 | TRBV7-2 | CASSPNQRDGYTF
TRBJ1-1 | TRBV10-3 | CAISAGTGRTEAFF
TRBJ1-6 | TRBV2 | CARNEGTTSAPLHF
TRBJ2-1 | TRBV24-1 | CATSDFSSGNEQFF
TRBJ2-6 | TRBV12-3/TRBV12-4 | CASSPRHSAGANVLTF
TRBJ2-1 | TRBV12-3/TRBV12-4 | CASRAEPNYNEQFF
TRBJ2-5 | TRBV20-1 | CSARDDSLGETQYF
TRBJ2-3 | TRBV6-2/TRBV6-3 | CASSQPGLAVDTQYF
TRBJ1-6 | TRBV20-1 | CSNTRFGTANSPLHF
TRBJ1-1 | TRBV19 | CASSDRGRLNTEAFF
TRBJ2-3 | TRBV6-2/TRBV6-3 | CASSSSFNTQYF